This T cell receptor beta chain comes out of a study of response to subunit inactivated influenza vaccine (dated by TCRdb to 2016 to 2019). Turning to the overall study: Deep quantitative profiling of the T cell receptor repertoire was used in the study to follow responses to a trivalent subunit inactivated influenza vaccine.

The research as a whole found: The authors suggested that each seasonal influenza vaccination may recruit only a limited number of new T cells.

To prepare the library, RT-PCR was applied. TCRdb records Illumina HiSeq 2500 as the sequencer. Starting from the raw public reads, TCRdb applied fastp trimming at Q25, assembled clones with MiXCR and retained in-frame beta chains. Rows matching on CDR3 protein sequence are summarized as one entry with the most common DNA and genes. The sample contains 700,000 to 800,000 distinct CDR3 sequences, under 20% of them found a single time. The ten largest account for 11% of the sample. In this sample, this clonotype turned up many times. The antigen this receptor binds is unknown. No much larger clonotype is one base removed from it; base qualities were not supplied. Trimming takes 0 bases from V and 10 bases from J, and the germline ends sit 11 bases apart. From its cysteine to its phenylalanine, the CDR3 spans 13 amino acids. Only the CDR3 region is kept as DNA, spanning 39 bases read in frame from base 1. Sequences SGHDT (CDR1) and YYEEEE (CDR2) are obtained from the germline V gene.

This chain is built from TRBV5-6 and TRBJ2-1; the D gene identity is not certain. This TCR derives from a man aged 45-60 years who received an inactivated influenza vaccine. Donor details come from another sample of the same person, matched by shared clones. The sequenced sample was PBMCs from blood, obtained around 5 days after vaccination. The DNA sequence is TGTGCCAGCAGCTTGGCCGGCTTTGGAGAGCAGTTCTTC. It translates as CASSLAGFGEQFF.